One and the same sample provided the 10 T cell receptor beta chains below, sequenced in a study of blood T cell repertoires in COVID-19 (dated by TCRdb to about 2020). Libraries were built with the immunoSEQ multiplex PCR assay. TCRdb took this table from immuneACCESS and kept in-frame rearrangements with V and J called. Such tables lack part of the clones; where checked against another copy, unresolved V genes explain under half of the gap, and the rest is unexplained. This sample comprises about 83,000 clones, over 60% of them detected only once. The biggest ten clones account for roughly 20% of the sample. The material sequenced was peripheral blood. These receptors were obtained from a woman of 80 years or more with active or convalescent COVID-19.

The chain combines TRBV30 with TRBJ2-1; D is possibly TRBD1 (5 bases). CDR1 and CDR2 (germline): GTSNPN, SVGIG (reference sequence). CDR3 size: 16 residues. Trimming took 0 bases from V and 4 from J, leaving 16 bases between them. The CDR3 spells CAWSVIGQGIYNEQFF. CDR3 bases: TGTGCCTGGAGTGTAATAGGGCAGGGAATTTACAATGAGCAGTTCTTC.

V and J are TRBV5-4 and TRBJ2-7; perhaps TRBD1 as D (6 bases). V was cut by 1 base and J by 7 bases, with 15 bases left in between. Looked up from germline, CDR1 is SGHNT and CDR2 is YYREEE (reference sequence). This CDR3 has 14 residues. CDR3 bases: TGTGCCAGCAGCTTGAGGGGGTCCTCTGGGGAGCAGTACTTC. It encodes CASSLRGSSGEQYF.

CDR3 residues: CASSEALEASYEQYF. In DNA, the CDR3 is TGTGCCAGCAGTGAAGCTCTAGAGGCATCCTACGAGCAGTACTTC. The chain employs TRBV6-1 and TRBJ2-7; no clear D gene. The CDR3 sequence is 15 residues long. Germline lookup yields CDR1 MNHNS and CDR2 SASEGT. With 0 bases removed from V and 1 base from J, the gap between germline ends came to 10 bases.

The chain has TRBV25-1 and TRBJ1-2, with 7 bases matching TRBD1. The V segment lost 5 bases and the J segment 9 bases; nucleotides outside the gene matches: 12. The CDR3 contains 14 residues. Germline V CDR1 and CDR2: MGHDK, SYGVNS. CDR3 in amino acids: CASSPPQGEDSYTF. Written as DNA, the CDR3 is TGTGCCAGCAGTCCGCCCCAGGGGGAGGACAGCTACACCTTC.

This chain links TRBV2 with TRBJ2-7; TRBD2 matches at 7 bases. Trimming took 6 bases from V and 2 from J; bases not matched to a gene: 4. The germline V gene has CDR1 SNHLY and CDR2 FYNNEI. The CDR3 is 13 residues long. CDR3 DNA: TGTGCCAGCAGAGGGAGGGATACCTACGAGCAGTACTTC. Protein sequence: CASRGRDTYEQYF.

The genes are TRBV28 and TRBJ1-1; D perhaps matches TRBD1 (6 bases). Per germline, CDR1 MDHEN and CDR2 SYDVKM. The V end lost 2 bases, the J end lost 8 bases, and 15 bases lay between the germline ends. The length of the CDR3 is 14 residues. The CDR3 DNA follows: TGTGCCAGCAGTTTAGGGGGGGCCCAAGTAGAAGCTTTCTTT. Translation gives CASSLGGAQVEAFF.

This clone was detected only a few times. The rearrangement links TRBV27 to TRBJ1-4; 9 positions match TRBD1. V shed 8 bases, J shed 7 bases, and the junction held 8 bases outside the gene matches. The CDR3 runs 14 residues. CDR1 is MNHEY, CDR2 SMNVEV, per germline (reference sequence). The CDR3: CASGSGTGIEKLFF. The DNA of the CDR3 is TGTGCCAGCGGATCCGGGACAGGGATTGAAAAACTGTTTTTT.

The chain joins TRBV4-3 to TRBJ2-6; tentatively, D is TRBD2 (5 bases). V was cut by 0 bases and J by 0 bases, with 18 bases left in between. The CDR3 spans 20 residues. In germline, CDR1 is LGHNA, CDR2 YSLEER. CDR3 sequence reads: CASSQESREKAYSGANVLTF. The CDR3 nucleotides are TGCGCCAGCAGCCAAGAATCAAGGGAGAAGGCCTACTCTGGGGCCAACGTCCTGACTTTC.

This sequence joins TRBV5-4 and TRBJ2-3; 8 bases are shared with TRBD2. The V gene's germline CDR1 is SGHNT and CDR2 YYREEE (reference sequence). This CDR3 has 16 amino acids. Trimming removed 1 base from V and 2 bases from J; junction bases left unmatched: 6. CDR3 nucleotide sequence: TGTGCCAGCAGCTTGTTAGCGGGGATTAACACAGATACGCAGTATTTT. Residues: CASSLLAGINTDTQYF.

The rearrangement links TRBV27 to TRBJ2-3, with D possibly TRBD2 on 7 matching bases. The CDR3 length is 15 residues. Germline V CDR1 and CDR2: MNHEY, SMNVEV (reference sequence). Trimming removed 3 bases at V and 3 bases at J, with 13 bases between. This CDR3 reads CASSLGGAKTDTQYF. For the CDR3, the DNA is TGTGCCAGCAGTTTGGGGGGGGCCAAAACAGATACGCAGTATTTT.